The rows below give T cell receptor beta chains drawn from one sample of a study of shared clonotypes between healthy human individuals. Profiling relied on immunoSEQ multiplex PCR, and the TCRdb table lists in-frame clones only, not all of them. This table holds roughly 2.6 million clones, around nine tenths found once. Material: naive CD4+ T cells sorted from blood. These receptors all come from a man aged 18-30 years in good health. Both conserved end residues are part of each CDR3. D genes are given only for firm matches. Size tells how often a clone was seen (once, few, many) or the class of an expanded clone, and some rows leave it out.

clone size: .; V gene: TRBV30; D gene: .; J gene: TRBJ2-4; CDR3 DNA: TGTGCCTGGAGTGGGCAGCCACTAAAAAACATTCAGTACTTC; CDR3 protein: CAWSGQPLKNIQYF
clone size: once; V gene: TRBV4-3; D gene: TRBD1; J gene: TRBJ1-4; CDR3 DNA: TGCGCCAGCAGCCAAGATGTCGACAGGGGCTGGGAAAAACTGTTTTTT; CDR3 protein: CASSQDVDRGWEKLFF
clone size: few; V gene: TRBV5-1; D gene: TRBD1; J gene: TRBJ1-1; CDR3 DNA: TGCGCCAGCAGCCGAGGACAGGGGAACACTGAAGCTTTCTTT; CDR3 protein: CASSRGQGNTEAFF
clone size: .; V gene: TRBV6-1; D gene: TRBD2; J gene: TRBJ2-7; CDR3 DNA: TGTGCCAGCAGTGGCCAACCACCAGGCCCGGGAGGGCCTTACGAGCAGTACTTC; CDR3 protein: CASSGQPPGPGGPYEQYF
clone size: few; V gene: TRBV7-9; D gene: TRBD2; J gene: TRBJ2-1; CDR3 DNA: TGTGCCAGCAGCATTACTAGCGGGAGTTGGAATGAGCAGTTCTTC; CDR3 protein: CASSITSGSWNEQFF
clone size: .; V gene: TRBV15; D gene: TRBD2; J gene: TRBJ2-1; CDR3 DNA: TGTGCCACCAGCAGAGAGGGCGGGAGTTCCTACAATGAGCAGTTCTTC; CDR3 protein: CATSREGGSSYNEQFF
clone size: .; V gene: TRBV5-6; D gene: TRBD1; J gene: TRBJ1-4; CDR3 DNA: TGTGCCAGCAGCTCCGACAGGGGGACAGCAGTAGGTGAAAAACTGTTTTTT; CDR3 protein: CASSSDRGTAVGEKLFF
clone size: .; V gene: TRBV6-6; D gene: .; J gene: TRBJ2-7; CDR3 DNA: TGTGCCAGCAGTCCCCCTCAGGTCGAGCAGTACTTC; CDR3 protein: CASSPPQVEQYF
clone size: .; V gene: TRBV4-1; D gene: TRBD2; J gene: TRBJ2-1; CDR3 DNA: TGCGCCAGCAGCCAGCGGGAGGAAATCAATGAGCAGTTCTTC; CDR3 protein: CASSQREEINEQFF
clone size: .; V gene: TRBV6-5; D gene: .; J gene: TRBJ2-2; CDR3 DNA: TGTGCCAGCACCCGGGACCCCGACACCGGGGAGCTGTTTTTT; CDR3 protein: CASTRDPDTGELFF
clone size: .; V gene: TRBV6-1; D gene: .; J gene: TRBJ2-3; CDR3 DNA: TGTGCCAGCAGTGGCAACGGGGGCCGTACAGATACGCAGTATTTT; CDR3 protein: CASSGNGGRTDTQYF
clone size: once; V gene: TRBV19; D gene: TRBD2; J gene: TRBJ2-1; CDR3 DNA: TGTGCCAGTAGTAACGCCGGGACTAGCGGGTTACAGTTCTTC; CDR3 protein: CASSNAGTSGLQFF